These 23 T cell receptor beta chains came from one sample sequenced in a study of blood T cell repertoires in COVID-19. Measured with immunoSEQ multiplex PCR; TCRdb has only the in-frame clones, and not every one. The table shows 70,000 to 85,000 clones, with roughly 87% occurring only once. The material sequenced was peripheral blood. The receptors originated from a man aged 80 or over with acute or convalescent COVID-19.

Here the CDR3 reads CASSPGQGSNQPQHF. CDR3 in DNA: TGCGCCAGCAGCCCGGGACAGGGCAGCAATCAGCCCCAGCATTTT. This rearrangement joins TRBV5-1 to TRBJ1-5, with 9 bases identical to TRBD1. Germline-derived CDR1 and CDR2 are SGHRS and YFSETQ. V lost 4 bases and J lost 1; bases outside the gene matches: 3. CDR3 length: 15 amino acids.

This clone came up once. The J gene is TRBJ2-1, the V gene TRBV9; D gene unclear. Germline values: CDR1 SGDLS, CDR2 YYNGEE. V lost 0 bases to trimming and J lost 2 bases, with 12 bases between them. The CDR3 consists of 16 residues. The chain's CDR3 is CASSVEFPVAYNEQFF. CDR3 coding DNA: TGTGCCAGCAGCGTAGAATTCCCTGTTGCCTACAATGAGCAGTTCTTC.

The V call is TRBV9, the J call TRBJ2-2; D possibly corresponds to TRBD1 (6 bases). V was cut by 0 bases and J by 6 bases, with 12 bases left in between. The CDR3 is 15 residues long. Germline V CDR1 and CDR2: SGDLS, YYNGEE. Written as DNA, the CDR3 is TGTGCCAGCAGCGTAGGAGGACGACAGGCCGGGGAGCTGTTTTTT. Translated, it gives CASSVGGRQAGELFF. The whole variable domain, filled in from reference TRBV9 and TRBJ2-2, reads DSGVTQTPKHLITATGQRVTLRCSPRSGDLSVYWYQQSLDQGLQFLIQYYNGEERAKGNILERFSAQQFPDLHSELNLSSLELGDSALYFCASSVGGRQAGELFFGEGSRLTVL.

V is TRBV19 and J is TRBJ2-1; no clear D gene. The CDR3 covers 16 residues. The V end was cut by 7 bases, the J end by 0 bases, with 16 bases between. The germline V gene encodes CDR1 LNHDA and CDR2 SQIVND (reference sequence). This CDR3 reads CASIAAAESSYNEQFF. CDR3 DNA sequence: TGTGCCAGTATCGCGGCCGCCGAAAGCTCCTACAATGAGCAGTTCTTC.

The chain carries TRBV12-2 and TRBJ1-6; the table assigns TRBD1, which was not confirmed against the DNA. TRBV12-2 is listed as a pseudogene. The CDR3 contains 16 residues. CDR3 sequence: CASRPPYRGVNSPLHF. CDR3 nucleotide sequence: TGTGCAAGTCGCCCGCCATACAGGGGAGTTAATTCACCCCTCCACTTT.

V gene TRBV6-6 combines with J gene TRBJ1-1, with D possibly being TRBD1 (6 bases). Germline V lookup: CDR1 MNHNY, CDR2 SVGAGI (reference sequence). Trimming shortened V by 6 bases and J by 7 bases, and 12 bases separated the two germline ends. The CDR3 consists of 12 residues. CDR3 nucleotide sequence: TGTGCCAGCAGACCACAGGGTAGTGAAGCTTTCTTT. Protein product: CASRPQGSEAFF.

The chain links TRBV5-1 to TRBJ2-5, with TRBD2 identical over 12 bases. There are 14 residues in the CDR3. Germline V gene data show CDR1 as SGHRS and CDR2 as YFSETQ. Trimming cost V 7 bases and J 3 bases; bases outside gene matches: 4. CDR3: CASGGLAGEETQYF. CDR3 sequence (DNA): TGCGCCAGCGGGGGACTAGCGGGTGAAGAGACCCAGTACTTC.

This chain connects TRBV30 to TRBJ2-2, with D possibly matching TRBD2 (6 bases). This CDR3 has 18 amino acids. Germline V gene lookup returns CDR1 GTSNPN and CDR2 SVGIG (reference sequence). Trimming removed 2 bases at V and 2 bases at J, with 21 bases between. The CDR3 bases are TGTGCCTGGAGTCGAGGTACCGGGCGGGGCATAAACACCGGGGAGCTGTTTTTT. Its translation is CAWSRGTGRGINTGELFF.

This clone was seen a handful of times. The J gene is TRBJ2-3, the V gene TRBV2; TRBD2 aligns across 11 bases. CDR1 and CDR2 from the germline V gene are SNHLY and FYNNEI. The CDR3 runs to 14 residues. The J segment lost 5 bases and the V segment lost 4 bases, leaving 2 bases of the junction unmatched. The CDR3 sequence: CASSVLAGGDTQYF. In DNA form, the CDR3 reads TGTGCCAGCAGTGTGCTAGCGGGGGGAGATACGCAGTATTTT.

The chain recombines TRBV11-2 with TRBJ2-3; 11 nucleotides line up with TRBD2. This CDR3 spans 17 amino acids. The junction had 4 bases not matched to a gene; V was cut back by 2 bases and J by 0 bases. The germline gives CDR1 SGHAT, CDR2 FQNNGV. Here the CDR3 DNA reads TGTGCCAGCAGCTTACGATCTAGCGGGGGGAGCACAGATACGCAGTATTTT. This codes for CASSLRSSGGSTDTQYF.

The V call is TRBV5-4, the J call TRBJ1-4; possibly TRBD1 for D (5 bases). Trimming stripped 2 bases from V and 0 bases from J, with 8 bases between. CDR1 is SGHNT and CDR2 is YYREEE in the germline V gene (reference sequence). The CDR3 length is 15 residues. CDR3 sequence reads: CASSLDSTTNEKLFF. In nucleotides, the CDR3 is TGTGCCAGCAGCTTAGACAGCACAACTAATGAAAAACTGTTTTTT.

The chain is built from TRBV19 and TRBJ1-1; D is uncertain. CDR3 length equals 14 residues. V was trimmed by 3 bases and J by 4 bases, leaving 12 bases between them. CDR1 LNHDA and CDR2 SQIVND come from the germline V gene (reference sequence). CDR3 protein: CASSMEGLSTEAFF. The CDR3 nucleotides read TGTGCCAGTAGTATGGAGGGCCTGAGCACTGAAGCTTTCTTT.

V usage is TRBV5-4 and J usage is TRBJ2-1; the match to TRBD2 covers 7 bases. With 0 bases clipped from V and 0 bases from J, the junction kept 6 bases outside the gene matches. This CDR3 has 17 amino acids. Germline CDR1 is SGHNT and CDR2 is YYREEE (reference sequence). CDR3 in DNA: TGTGCCAGCAGCTTGGGAAGCGGGGCTACCTCCTACAATGAGCAGTTCTTC. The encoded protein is CASSLGSGATSYNEQFF.

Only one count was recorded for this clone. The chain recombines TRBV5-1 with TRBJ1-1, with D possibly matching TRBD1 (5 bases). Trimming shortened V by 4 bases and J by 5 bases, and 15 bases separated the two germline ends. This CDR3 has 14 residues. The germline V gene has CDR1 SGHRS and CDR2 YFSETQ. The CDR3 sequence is CASSLPRGETEAFF. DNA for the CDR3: TGCGCCAGCAGCCTCCCCCGGGGGGAAACTGAAGCTTTCTTT.

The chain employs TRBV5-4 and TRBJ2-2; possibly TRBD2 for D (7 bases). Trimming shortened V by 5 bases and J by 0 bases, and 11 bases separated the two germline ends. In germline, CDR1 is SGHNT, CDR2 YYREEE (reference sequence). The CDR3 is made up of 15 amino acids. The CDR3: CASSGGASNTGELFF. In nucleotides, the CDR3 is TGTGCCAGCAGTGGGGGGGCCTCGAACACCGGGGAGCTGTTTTTT.

The CDR3 DNA reads as TGTGCCAGCTCACCAGAACAGACCGTAAATGAGCAGTTCTTC. Translating gives CASSPEQTVNEQFF. This sequence joins TRBV18 and TRBJ2-1; unclear D gene. This CDR3 comprises 14 residues. Deletions cut 2 bases from V and 7 bases from J, with 12 bases between. From germline, CDR1 is KGHSH and CDR2 LQKENI.

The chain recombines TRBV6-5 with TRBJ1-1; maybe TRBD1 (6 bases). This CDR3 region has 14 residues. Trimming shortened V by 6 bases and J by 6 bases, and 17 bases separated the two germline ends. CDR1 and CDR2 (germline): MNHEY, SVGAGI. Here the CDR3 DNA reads TGTGCCAGCAGCCCGGGACATTCCCAGCCTGAAGCTTTCTTT. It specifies CASSPGHSQPEAFF.

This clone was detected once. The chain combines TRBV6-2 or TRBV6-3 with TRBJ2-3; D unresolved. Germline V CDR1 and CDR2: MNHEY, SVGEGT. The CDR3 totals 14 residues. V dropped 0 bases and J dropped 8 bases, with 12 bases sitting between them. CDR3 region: CASSYSTSAGTQYF. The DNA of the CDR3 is TGTGCCAGCAGTTACTCGACATCCGCTGGTACGCAGTATTTT.

Written as DNA, the CDR3 is TGTGCCAGCAGCCCCCAAGGCGGAGATATTGAAGCTTTCTTT. Its translation is CASSPQGGDIEAFF. This chain joins TRBV4-2 and TRBJ1-1; no clear D gene. V lost 4 bases and J 7 bases, leaving 16 bases between the germline ends. The CDR3 has 14 amino acids. CDR1 and CDR2 (germline): LGHNA, YNFKEQ.

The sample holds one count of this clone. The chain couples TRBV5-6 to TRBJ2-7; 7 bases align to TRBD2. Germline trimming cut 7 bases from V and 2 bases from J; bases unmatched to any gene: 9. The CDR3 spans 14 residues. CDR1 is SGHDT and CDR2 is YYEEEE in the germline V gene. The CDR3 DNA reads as TGTGCCAGCTCCTCTGTTGCGGGGGCCTACGAGCAGTACTTC. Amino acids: CASSSVAGAYEQYF.

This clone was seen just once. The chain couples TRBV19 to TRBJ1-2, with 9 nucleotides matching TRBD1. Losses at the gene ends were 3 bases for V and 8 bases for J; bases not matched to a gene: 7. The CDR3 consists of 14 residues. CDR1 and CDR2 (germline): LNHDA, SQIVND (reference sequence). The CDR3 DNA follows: TGTGCCAGTAGTATTCGGGACAGGGAGTCGGGCTACACCTTC. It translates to CASSIRDRESGYTF.

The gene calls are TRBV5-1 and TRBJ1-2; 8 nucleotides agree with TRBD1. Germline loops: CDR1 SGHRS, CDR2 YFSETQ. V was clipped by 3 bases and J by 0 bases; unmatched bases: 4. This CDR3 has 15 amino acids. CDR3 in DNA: TGCGCCAGCAGCTACCGACAGGGGACTAACTATGGCTACACCTTC. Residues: CASSYRQGTNYGYTF.

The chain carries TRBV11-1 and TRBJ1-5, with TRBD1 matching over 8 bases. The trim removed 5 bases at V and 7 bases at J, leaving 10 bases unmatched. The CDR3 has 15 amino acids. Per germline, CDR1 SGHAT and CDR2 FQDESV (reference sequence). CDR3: CASSLGQGGSQPQHF. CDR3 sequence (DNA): TGTGCCAGCAGCCTCGGACAGGGTGGAAGCCAGCCCCAGCATTTT.